This T cell receptor beta chain came from a study of shared clonotypes between healthy human individuals (dated by TCRdb to the early 2020s). Turning to the overall study: Two women and a few men aged 18 to 49 years were included in the cohort. For each donor, three plates each were used for CD4 naive and CD4 memory, two plates were used for CD8 naive, and one plate was used for CD8 memory. The study deeply sequenced blood TCR repertoires of several healthy adults to estimate repertoire size and the extent of clonotype sharing between individuals. To increase sequencing depth and limit assay-specific biases, TCR repertoire library preparation and sequencing were carried out by different laboratories using diverse techniques. Leukapheresis yielded between about 0.8 and 8.9 billion PBMCs per donor. Broader findings and caveats from the paper: Rarefaction of sorted-subset datasets indicated incomplete sequencing despite the large sequencing depth. Sampling was limited to blood, and TCR repertoires in tissue likely differ from TCR repertoires in blood. Pairwise subsampling led to the expectation that sequencing depth would affect the degree of clonotype sharing among donors. When several donors were compared, the shared fraction of clonotypes was approximately 5% for naive CD4, less than 4% for naive CD8, 2% to 2.5% for memory CD4, and 0.4% for memory CD8. Because the study included only a small number of donors, the genetic and exposure-history diversity represented was limited. Larger estimated clonotype richness was generally found for naive subsets than for memory subsets. Compared with non-shared clonotypes, clonotypes shared by all four sorted-subset donors had higher generation probabilities.

In the case of this clone: This clone's antigen is unknown. No base-level quality is on record; no much larger clone is a single base apart.

The donors were healthy, HIV-negative adults who had no recently reported acute infections or vaccinations. Every donor was a Caucasian adult living in Nashville, Tennessee, USA. CD4+ T cells were enriched through magnetic negative selection, after which naive cells were positively selected on CD45RA and the remaining negative fraction served as the memory subset. Blood was obtained by leukapheresis, after which PBMCs were separated by Ficoll-Histopaque density gradient centrifugation and cryopreserved in liquid nitrogen vapor phase. Analytical flow cytometry was used to check the purity and quantity of every magnetically sorted T cell population. Genomic DNA was isolated from each sorted fraction and quantified by UV absorbance on a Nanodrop 2000c. Relative to germline, V is 5 bases shorter and J is 5 bases shorter, with 18 bases between their ends. The germline V gene sets CDR1 to SGHVS and CDR2 to FQNEAQ. There are 15 amino acids in the CDR3, from cysteine to phenylalanine inclusive. The retained sequence is limited to the CDR3, 45 bases, with the frame set at the first base.

Using the deep immunoSEQ assay, TCR CDR3 regions were amplified from genomic DNA by multiplex PCR. Genomic DNA extracted from each cell subset was distributed evenly over all wells of several immunoSEQ 96-well plates, and each plate served as one replicate. For sorted subsets, about 210 ng of genomic DNA, equivalent to tens of thousands of T cell genomes, went into each replicate PCR. The purified libraries were quantified using a Qubit 3.0 fluorometer, sized with a Bioanalyzer 2100, and then quantified again using the KAPA Library Quantification kit. Every immunoSEQ 96-well plate was sequenced on a separate single-read 150-cycle Illumina NextSeq 550 flow cell. The source study handled its data this way. Because only junctional sequences without quality scores were contained in the immunoSEQ output, filtering matching that applied to full-length reads could not be performed. To assign V/J genes and CDR3, sequences were annotated using PyIR, a Python wrapper for IgBLAST v1.9, with IMGT germline references. Any read was removed if the V/J assignment was weak (E-value above 1e-6), the CDR3 was missing, or the read contained stop codons, out-of-frame junctions, or ambiguous translated residues. V3J clonotypes were defined as sequences sharing an identical inferred V gene, J gene, and CDR3 amino acid sequence. Percentage overlap between repertoires was computed as shared unique clonotypes divided by the size of the smaller repertoire. Three approaches were used to assess repertoire richness: RTK rarefaction, the Chao1 estimator, and Recon v2.1 estimates of unobserved clonotypes. Generation probabilities were computed with OLGA for all TCRbeta clonotypes obtained by the gDNA method from a handful of donors. TCRdb mirrors the immuneACCESS table, restricted to in-frame sequences. Some clones are absent from its copies; in checked studies, under half trace to an unresolved V gene, and the reason for the others is unknown. The V and J calls and the clone size are those of that table, but D and trimming were determined from the DNA. The sample includes around 2.1 million clones, with under 97% observed a single time. Around 0.13% of the sample is held by the ten biggest clonotypes.

The V and J genes are TRBV7-8 and TRBJ2-5; the D gene is perhaps TRBD2, from 7 matching bases. The origin of this receptor is a man between 18 and 35 years old in good health. The specimen sequenced was naive CD4+ T cells sorted from blood. The sample's cell subset or site label is to be understood as: CD45RA+ positively selected. The nucleotides read TGTGCCAGCAGCCAAGGGGGACTACCAAGGGAGACCCAGTACTTC. Its protein product is CASSQGGLPRETQYF. This CDR3, with the reference TRBV7-8 and TRBJ2-5 proteins standing in past its ends, gives the full variable domain GAGVSQSPRYKVAKRGQDVALRCDPISGHVSLFWYQQALGQGPEFLTYFQNEAQLDKSGLPSDRFFAERPEGSVSTLKIQRTQQEDSAVYLCASSQGGLPRETQYFGPGTRLLVL.